This TCR beta chain was retrieved from a study of cytomegalovirus exposure and HLA in healthy donors. The PCR had 60 Vbeta and 13 Jbeta primers. Sequenced by immunoSEQ multiplex PCR; TCRdb stores in-frame clones only, minus some. The sample contains around 170,000 clones, about three quarters of which appear only once. Sequenced sample: PBMCs. This clonotype was obtained from a girl aged 10 to 17 in good health and CMV-seronegative.

This CDR3 is CASTRDLAYEQYF. The CDR3 DNA reads as TGTGCCAGTACCCGGGACTTGGCCTACGAGCAGTACTTC. The J gene is TRBJ2-7, the V gene TRBV5-6; D may be TRBD2 (6 bases). Trimming took off 8 bases at V and 2 bases at J, with 14 bases between the two ends. This CDR3 has 13 residues. CDR1 and CDR2 from the germline V gene are SGHDT and YYEEEE. The full variable domain, with the rest looked up from reference TRBV5-6 and TRBJ2-7, is DAGVTQSPTHLIKTRGQQVTLRCSPKSGHDTVSWYQQALGQGPQFIFQYYEEEERQRGNFPDRFSGHQFPNYSSELNVNALLLGDSALYLCASTRDLAYEQYFGPGTRLTVT.